What follows are 16 T cell receptor beta chains derived from one specimen sequenced in a study of cytomegalovirus exposure and HLA in healthy donors. Clones were read by immunoSEQ multiplex PCR, and TCRdb kept only the in-frame ones, dropping some. The sample lists around 93,000 clones; 85% were seen once. The sample consisted of PBMCs. The receptors stem from a man between 18 and 29 years old in good health and CMV-seropositive.

This clone was counted once. The gene calls are TRBV5-1 and TRBJ1-2; perhaps TRBD1 as D (6 bases). V was shortened by 4 bases and J by 2 bases, with 12 bases between the two germline ends. Germline CDR1 is SGHRS and CDR2 is YFSETQ. The CDR3 covers 14 residues. CDR3: CASSPDSPNYGYTF. CDR3 nucleotides: TGCGCCAGCAGCCCGGACAGCCCCAACTATGGCTACACCTTC.

The CDR3 region has the DNA TGTGCCAGCAGGACAGACTCTGGAAACACCATATATTTT. It encodes CASRTDSGNTIYF. V gene TRBV6-1 combines with J gene TRBJ1-3; D may be TRBD1 (5 bases). This CDR3 region has 13 residues. The germline V gene encodes CDR1 MNHNS and CDR2 SASEGT. V lost 6 bases and J lost 0, with 6 bases in between.

The chain carries TRBV6-5 and TRBJ2-7; possible D gene TRBD2, 6 bases. Germline V CDR1 and CDR2: MNHEY, SVGAGI. Deletions cut 8 bases from V and 5 bases from J, with 19 bases between. The CDR3 covers 14 residues. The CDR3 spells CASGGTELVNEQYV. In DNA form, the CDR3 reads TGTGCCAGCGGGGGGACCGAACTAGTCAACGAGCAGTACGTC.

The chain's CDR3 is CASSDRGNGNTIYF. CDR3 sequence (DNA): TGTGCCAGCAGCGACAGGGGTAACGGAAACACCATATATTTT. This chain joins TRBV2 and TRBJ1-3, with 8 positions matching TRBD1. CDR1 is SNHLY and CDR2 is FYNNEI in the germline V gene. The CDR3 is 14 residues long. V gave up 6 bases and J gave up 4 bases; unmatched junction bases: 5.

This clone was observed a handful of times. This rearrangement joins TRBV4-1 to TRBJ2-7; perhaps TRBD2 as D (6 bases). This CDR3 is 13 amino acids long. Germline V gene lookup returns CDR1 MGHRA and CDR2 YSYEKL. Trimming stripped 1 base from V and 13 bases from J, with 17 bases between. The CDR3 here is CASSQVMWGLGYF. CDR3 bases: TGCGCCAGCAGCCAAGTTATGTGGGGACTCGGTTACTTC.

J is TRBJ2-7 and V is TRBV7-3; no clear D. Per germline, CDR1 SGHTA and CDR2 FQGTGA. Between the trimmed V and J ends, which lost 3 bases and 3 bases, there was a span of 6 bases. The CDR3 runs 12 residues. CDR3 in DNA: TGTGCCAGCAGCTTCCCACTCTACGAGCAGTACTTC. Its translation: CASSFPLYEQYF.

This sequence joins TRBV9 and TRBJ1-4; TRBD1 aligns across 7 bases. CDR1 and CDR2 (germline): SGDLS, YYNGEE. The CDR3 consists of 16 residues. V was clipped by 0 bases and J by 7 bases; unmatched bases: 9. For the CDR3, the DNA is TGTGCCAGCAGCGTAGGCCCTGGGCAGGGGGGTGAAAAACTGTTTTTT. This encodes CASSVGPGQGGEKLFF.

The genes are TRBV10-3 and TRBJ1-2; 8 bases fit TRBD1. The ends lost 5 bases at V and 8 bases at J; junction bases unmatched: 13. Germline V gives CDR1 ENHRY, CDR2 SYGVKD. The CDR3 length is 15 residues. CDR3 coding DNA: TGTGCCATCAGTCGAGAACCGGGACAGGACGCCGGCTACACCTTC. Translating it yields CAISREPGQDAGYTF.

The rearrangement uses TRBV28 and TRBJ1-5; maybe TRBD1 (5 bases). V was trimmed by 6 bases and J by 3 bases, leaving 15 bases between them. CDR3 length: 15 residues. Germline assignment: CDR1 MDHEN and CDR2 SYDVKM. The CDR3: CASSSSGWNNQPQHF. Here the CDR3 DNA reads TGTGCCAGCAGCTCCTCAGGGTGGAACAATCAGCCCCAGCATTTT.

This chain connects TRBV2 to TRBJ2-3; 7 nucleotides line up with TRBD1. The germline gives CDR1 SNHLY, CDR2 FYNNEI. V gave up 6 bases and J gave up 0 bases; unmatched junction bases: 9. The CDR3 is 16 amino acids. CDR3 in amino acids: CASSSLDRASTDTQYF. CDR3 nucleotide sequence: TGTGCCAGCAGCAGTTTAGACAGGGCTAGCACAGATACGCAGTATTTT.

The chain recombines TRBV27 with TRBJ2-1, with 8 bases lining up with TRBD1. This CDR3 region has 14 residues. Germline CDR1 is MNHEY and CDR2 is SMNVEV (reference sequence). V shed 4 bases, J shed 4 bases, and the junction held 3 bases outside the gene matches. This CDR3 is CASSSGTGYNEQFF. The CDR3 DNA reads as TGTGCCAGCAGTTCCGGGACAGGATACAATGAGCAGTTCTTC.

This sequence joins TRBV5-4 and TRBJ1-2; possibly TRBD1 for D (6 bases). V was pared by 4 bases and J by 2 bases, with 15 bases between. The length of the CDR3 is 15 residues. Germline V gives CDR1 SGHNT, CDR2 YYREEE (reference sequence). CDR3 in amino acids: CASSLTGPTNYGYTF. The CDR3 nucleotides read TGTGCCAGCAGCCTCACAGGGCCAACCAACTATGGCTACACCTTC. Full variable domain (rest looked up from reference TRBV5-4 and TRBJ1-2): ETGVTQSPTHLIKTRGQQVTLRCSSQSGHNTVSWYQQALGQGPQFIFQYYREEENGRGNFPPRFSGLQFPNYSSELNVNALELDDSALYLCASSLTGPTNYGYTFGSGTRLTVV.

The gene calls are TRBV27 and TRBJ2-5, with D tentatively TRBD1 (6 bases). The CDR3 totals 14 residues. Trimming shortened V by 6 bases and J by 6 bases, and 17 bases separated the two germline ends. Germline CDR1 MNHEY, CDR2 SMNVEV (reference sequence). CDR3 nucleotides: TGTGCCAGCAGGATACAGGGATCATCGCAGACCCAGTACTTC. The encoded protein is CASRIQGSSQTQYF.

The chain has TRBV30 and TRBJ2-7; TRBD2 matches at 11 bases. This CDR3 has 14 amino acids. V shed 2 bases, J shed 3 bases, and the junction held 3 bases outside the gene matches. Germline V CDR1 and CDR2: GTSNPN, SVGIG (reference sequence). The CDR3 DNA sequence: TGTGCCTGGAGTAGACTAGCGGGAAGCTACGAGCAGTACTTC. Translated, it gives CAWSRLAGSYEQYF.

This chain uses TRBV4-2 with TRBJ2-7; 7 bases fit TRBD2. The CDR3 sequence is 17 residues long. V was pared by 3 bases and J by 0 bases, with 11 bases of the junction left unmatched. The germline V gene encodes CDR1 LGHNA and CDR2 YNFKEQ. The CDR3 DNA reads as TGTGCCAGCAGCCAGAGACAGCGGGGCGCGAGCTCCTACGAGCAGTACTTC. Protein: CASSQRQRGASSYEQYF.

The CDR3 coding sequence is TGTGCCAGCAGCCCGCAGACTAGCGGTCCCTACGAGCAGTACTTC. It specifies CASSPQTSGPYEQYF. The rearrangement links TRBV9 to TRBJ2-7; 9 positions agree with TRBD2. With 4 bases clipped from V and 2 bases from J, the junction kept 7 bases outside the gene matches. CDR3 size: 15 residues. Germline CDR1 is SGDLS and CDR2 is YYNGEE.